This T cell receptor (beta chain) was found in a study of blood T cells in healthy people across ages. A note on this clonotype: Its antigen is undetermined.

A sample-barcoded 5' primer and a J-beta primer mix were used in a second PCR of about 6 to 11 cycles. TCRdb reprocessed the 5' RACE reads via MiXCR and lists one record per CDR3 protein. The sample contains approximately 1.5 million distinct CDR3 sequences, about 45% of which appear only once. The CDR3 has 13 residues. CDR1 is ENHRY, CDR2 SYGVKD, per germline. The ends were cut back, 3 bases at V and 4 bases at J, with 9 bases in the middle. Study-wide results and limits: Diversity estimates drawn from one million T cells were deemed underestimates. Long-lived donors exceeded aged donors in naive CD4+ cells and diversity. With age, beta diversity per million T cells declined roughly linearly, significantly by about 40.

Samples each had at least 5 micrograms of total RNA extracted. The sequence derives from a young woman in good health. V usage is TRBV10-3 and J usage is TRBJ1-1; maybe TRBD1 (6 bases). Sequenced input: blood. CDR3 residues: CAISDKGGTEAFF. Here the CDR3 DNA reads TGTGCCATCAGTGACAAGGGGGGCACTGAAGCTTTCTTT.